A selection of T cell receptor beta chains follows, all from one sample in a study of blood T cell repertoires in COVID-19. The table came from immunoSEQ multiplex PCR; TCRdb's copy has only in-frame clones and leaves some out. The sample records 150,000 to 200,000 clones, around 79% being singletons. The sample was peripheral blood. These receptors originate from a woman aged 70 to 79 with acute or convalescent COVID-19. CDR3s leave out the opening cysteine and the closing phenylalanine or tryptophan. Expanded clones are given a class, and other clones once, few, many or no size at all.

CDR3 protein: ASSYQGLAGAGELF
J gene: TRBJ2-2
clone size: .
V gene: TRBV6-6

CDR3 protein: ASSPGTGVIQY
J gene: TRBJ2-4
clone size: .
V gene: TRBV12-3/TRBV12-4

CDR3 protein: ASSLKTSGKWSPLH
J gene: TRBJ1-6
clone size: .
V gene: TRBV7-8

CDR3 protein: ASSSGGARQPQH
J gene: TRBJ1-5
clone size: .
V gene: TRBV5-6

CDR3 protein: ASSLEGRENTEAF
J gene: TRBJ1-1
clone size: .
V gene: TRBV7-9

CDR3 protein: ASSLSWIGEQY
J gene: TRBJ2-7
clone size: .
V gene: TRBV5-1

CDR3 protein: ASSFRLAGGREQF
J gene: TRBJ2-1
clone size: .
V gene: TRBV27

CDR3 protein: ASSGRSGLRGGTDTQY
J gene: TRBJ2-3
clone size: few
V gene: TRBV2

CDR3 protein: ASRAGIRRDGYT
J gene: TRBJ1-2
clone size: .
V gene: TRBV2

CDR3 protein: ASSLHTNTEAF
J gene: TRBJ1-1
clone size: few
V gene: TRBV5-5

CDR3 protein: ASSLQDTGELF
J gene: TRBJ2-2
clone size: .
V gene: TRBV5-1